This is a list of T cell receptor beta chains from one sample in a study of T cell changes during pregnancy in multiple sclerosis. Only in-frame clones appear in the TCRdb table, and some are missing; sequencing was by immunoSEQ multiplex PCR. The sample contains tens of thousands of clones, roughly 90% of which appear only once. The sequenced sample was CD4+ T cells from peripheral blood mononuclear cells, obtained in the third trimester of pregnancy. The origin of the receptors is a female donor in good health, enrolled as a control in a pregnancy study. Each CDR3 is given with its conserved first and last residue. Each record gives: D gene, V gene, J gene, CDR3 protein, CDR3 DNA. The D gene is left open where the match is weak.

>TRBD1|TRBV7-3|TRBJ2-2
CASSLGQTNTGELFF
TGTGCCAGCAGCTTGGGACAGACGAACACCGGGGAGCTGTTTTTT
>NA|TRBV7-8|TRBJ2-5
CASSFGQTIQETQYF
TGTGCCAGCAGCTTCGGACAGACGATCCAAGAGACCCAGTACTTC
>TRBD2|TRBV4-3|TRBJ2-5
CASSLSGAREIQYF
TGCGCCAGCAGCTTGAGCGGGGCTCGGGAAATCCAGTACTTC
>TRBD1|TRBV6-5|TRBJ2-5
CASSFRGRETQYF
TGTGCCAGCAGTTTCAGGGGGCGTGAGACCCAGTACTTC
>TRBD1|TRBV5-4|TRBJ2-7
CASSSGTGIYEQYF
TGTGCCAGCAGCTCCGGGACAGGGATTTACGAGCAGTACTTC
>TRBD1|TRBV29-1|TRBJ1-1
CSVGDRGGTEAFF
TGCAGCGTTGGTGACAGGGGCGGGACTGAAGCTTTCTTT
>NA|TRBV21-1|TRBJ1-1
CASSKLNSEAFF
TGTGCCAGCAGCAAATTGAACAGTGAGGCTTTCTTT
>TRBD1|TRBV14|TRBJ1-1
CASSRDRETEAFF
TGTGCCAGCAGCCGGGACAGGGAAACTGAAGCTTTCTTT
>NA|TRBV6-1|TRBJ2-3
CASSEQGLDTQYF
TGTGCCAGCAGTGAACAGGGGTTAGATACGCAGTATTTT
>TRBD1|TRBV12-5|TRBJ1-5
CASGLVTGTVPVMGNQPQHF
TGTGCTAGTGGTTTGGTAACCGGGACAGTCCCCGTTATGGGCAATCAGCCCCAGCATTTT
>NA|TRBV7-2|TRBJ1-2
CASRRGTGLPVEDYTF
TGTGCCAGCAGGCGCGGCACAGGCCTTCCTGTAGAAGACTACACCTTC
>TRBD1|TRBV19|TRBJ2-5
CASSVPGTDQETQYF
TGTGCCAGTAGCGTTCCCGGGACAGACCAAGAGACCCAGTACTTC